Presented here are 23 T cell receptor beta chains from one specimen sequenced in a study of T cells in Graves' hyperthyroidism and ophthalmopathy. From RNA transcripts, TCR beta CDR3 regions were amplified. First-round RT-PCR of the TCR CDR3 relied on the HTBI primer set. MiXCR, applied by TCRdb to the multiplex PCR reads, yields one record per CDR3 protein. Of 500,000 to 650,000 distinct CDR3 sequences listed, 40% to 50% are singletons. Sample: peripheral blood or thyroid tissue (not recorded which). The receptors were gathered from an adult woman with Graves' disease, either hyperthyroidism or ophthalmopathy (not recorded which).

This clonotype occurred many times. The genes are TRBV9 and TRBJ2-2; no reliable D call. Germline loops: CDR1 SGDLS, CDR2 YYNGEE. CDR3 size: 15 residues. V lost 0 bases, J lost 2 bases, and 8 bases lay in between. The DNA for the CDR3 is TGTGCCAGCAGCGTAGGTTTTGGAAACACCGGGGAGCTGTTTTTT. Amino acids: CASSVGFGNTGELFF.

V gene TRBV11-1 combines with J gene TRBJ2-7; weak D call: TRBD2 (5 bases). CDR3 length equals 15 residues. Trimming left V 3 bases short and J 2 bases short, with 14 bases between. Germline V gives CDR1 SGHAT, CDR2 FQDESV (reference sequence). For the CDR3, the DNA is TGTGCCAGCAGCTTCAGGCAGGAGGCGGCCTACGAGCAGTACTTC. Encoded protein: CASSFRQEAAYEQYF. Filled out from reference TRBV11-1 and TRBJ2-7, the complete variable domain reads EAEVAQSPRYKITEKSQAVAFWCDPISGHATLYWYRQILGQGPELLVQFQDESVVDDSQLPKDRFSAERLKGVDSTLKIQPAELGDSAMYLCASSFRQEAAYEQYFGPGTRLTVT.

This clonotype was counted many times. This chain uses TRBV6-1 with TRBJ1-6; no clear D gene. This CDR3 contains 14 residues. V was cut by 0 bases and J by 6 bases, with 6 bases left in between. Germline CDR1 reads MNHNS; CDR2 reads SASEGT. In DNA form, the CDR3 reads TGTGCCAGCAGTGAAGCGAGATCTAATTCACCCCTCCACTTT. This sequence encodes CASSEARSNSPLHF.

The CDR3 sequence is CSVAGRAQILQRETQYF. The CDR3 DNA reads TGCAGCGTGGCTGGCAGGGCCCAAATTCTTCAAAGGGAGACCCAGTACTTC. V is TRBV29-1 and J is TRBJ2-5; TRBD1 is a possible D gene (5 bases). The CDR3 consists of 17 residues. The germline V gene has CDR1 SQVTM and CDR2 ANQGSEA. The germline V and J ends were trimmed by 6 bases and 5 bases, with 28 bases remaining between them. Combining the CDR3 with reference TRBV29-1 and TRBJ2-5 gives the whole variable domain SAVISQKPSRDICQRGTSLTIQCQVDSQVTMMFWYRQQPGQSLTLIATANQGSEATYESGFVIDKFPISRPNLTFSTLTVSNMSPEDSSIYLCSVAGRAQILQRETQYFGPGTRLLVL.

Details on this clonotype: This may be a read error: a much more frequent sequence differs by one nucleotide. The CDR3 nucleotides are TGTTCCAGCAGTTTGGGCGATAGGACTTTCTTT. Its protein product is CSSSLGDRTFF. The rearrangement uses TRBV12-3 or TRBV12-4 and TRBJ1-1; D is uncertain. The CDR3 covers 11 residues.

As to this clonotype: One base away lies a much larger clone, so this may be a sequencing read error. The chain couples TRBV6-1 to TRBJ1-2; 9 bases are a match to TRBD1. Germline V lookup: CDR1 MNHNS, CDR2 SASEGT. CDR3 length: 13 amino acids. V lost 8 bases, J lost 7 bases, and 8 bases stayed unmatched. CDR3 sequence (DNA): TGTGCCAGCCGTGTACAGGGGGCGCGTGGCTACACCTTC. Translating it yields CASRVQGARGYTF.

The V and J genes are TRBV7-2 and TRBJ2-7, with TRBD2 as a possible D gene (7 bases). The CDR3 extends over 18 amino acids. With 5 bases removed from V and 1 base from J, the gap between germline ends came to 24 bases. In germline, CDR1 is SGHTA, CDR2 FQGNSA. Here the CDR3 DNA reads TGTGCCAGCAGCCGGAGGGGGGGCGGAGCGCGCGAATCCTACGAGCAGTACTTC. Encoded protein: CASSRRGGGARESYEQYF.

The rearrangement links TRBV20-1 to TRBJ1-5; D gene uncertain. From germline, CDR1 is DFQATT and CDR2 SNEGSKA (reference sequence). V was pared by 0 bases and J by 11 bases, with 20 bases between. This CDR3 is 15 amino acids long. For the CDR3, the DNA is TGCAGTGCTAGAGATCGAACTAGCGGGAGTGAGACCCAGCATTTT. Amino acid sequence: CSARDRTSGSETQHF.

CDR3 loop: CATQSGQGYGYTF. The DNA for the CDR3 is TGTGCAACGCAATCGGGGCAAGGCTATGGCTACACCTTC. The rearrangement joins TRBV10-3 to TRBJ1-2, with D possibly being TRBD1 (5 bases). The CDR3 has 13 amino acids. The germline V gene has CDR1 ENHRY and CDR2 SYGVKD.

The chain has TRBV29-1 and TRBJ1-1; 8 nucleotides agree with TRBD1. The CDR3 has 15 residues. V dropped 4 bases and J dropped 0; count of bases not matched to a gene: 7. The germline CDR1 and CDR2 sequences are SQVTM and ANQGSEA. In DNA, the CDR3 is TGCAGCGTTGTGGGGACAGGACTTATGAACACTGAAGCTTTCTTT. This encodes CSVVGTGLMNTEAFF.

The chain joins TRBV13 to TRBJ1-1; weak D call: TRBD1 (5 bases). Trimming took 5 bases from V and 5 from J, leaving 15 bases between them. This CDR3 spans 14 amino acids. Germline V gene sequence: CDR1 PRHDT, CDR2 FYEKMQ (reference sequence). In DNA, the CDR3 is TGTGCCAGCAGCCCCTACAGGAAGGGAACTGAAGCTTTCTTT. This encodes CASSPYRKGTEAFF.

This clonotype was seen once. The chain recombines TRBV7-8 with TRBJ2-7; tentatively, D is TRBD1 (5 bases). Germline CDR1 is SGHVS and CDR2 is FQNEAQ. CDR3 length: 13 residues. The V end lost 5 bases, the J end lost 7 bases, and 15 bases lay between the germline ends. This CDR3 reads CASSRLQGLEQYF. CDR3 coding DNA: TGTGCCAGCAGCCGTCTTCAGGGCTTGGAGCAGTACTTC. The variable domain in full, completed from reference TRBV7-8 and TRBJ2-7, reads GAGVSQSPRYKVAKRGQDVALRCDPISGHVSLFWYQQALGQGPEFLTYFQNEAQLDKSGLPSDRFFAERPEGSVSTLKIQRTQQEDSAVYLCASSRLQGLEQYFGPGTRLTVT.

This clonotype was counted many times. This chain connects TRBV5-4 to TRBJ2-5, with 7 bases fitting TRBD2. Germline-derived CDR1 and CDR2 are SGHNT and YYREEE (reference sequence). This CDR3 is built from 17 residues. The ends lost 0 bases at V and 0 bases at J; junction bases unmatched: 8. CDR3 sequence: CASSLEAGSGYQETQYF. The CDR3 region has the DNA TGTGCCAGCAGCTTGGAAGCGGGTAGCGGGTACCAAGAGACCCAGTACTTC.

This chain links TRBV29-1 with TRBJ1-5, with no clear D. Trimming took off 7 bases at V and 5 bases at J, with 12 bases between the two ends. The CDR3 loop spans 12 amino acids. The germline V gene has CDR1 SQVTM and CDR2 ANQGSEA. CDR3 residues: CSALGSDQPQHF. Here the CDR3 DNA reads TGCAGCGCCCTAGGTTCGGATCAGCCCCAGCATTTT.

This clonotype was seen at least ten times. The J gene is TRBJ1-5, the V gene TRBV19, with 9 bases identical to TRBD1. Unmatched junction bases numbered 9, after V lost 4 bases and J lost 5 bases. CDR1 LNHDA and CDR2 SQIVND come from the germline V gene (reference sequence). The CDR3 is 16 amino acids. The chain's CDR3 is CASSSIDRGSDQPQHF. CDR3 DNA sequence: TGTGCCAGTAGTAGCATAGACAGGGGGTCGGATCAGCCCCAGCATTTT.

As for this clonotype: The conserved phenylalanine or tryptophan normally closing the CDR3 is absent here, so this likely arose from a read error. It is unclear where the CDR3 begins or ends on the DNA, so no DNA is shown, and the CDR3 is as TCRdb lists it. The rearrangement uses TRBV20-1 and TRBJ1-1; the DNA was not used to check the table's D call, TRBD1. Ends included, the CDR3 has 13 residues. The germline CDR1 and CDR2 sequences are DFQATT and SNEGSKA (reference sequence). The CDR3 sequence is CSARQGDTGHCQS.

This clonotype was picked up a small number of times. The V and J genes are TRBV28 and TRBJ1-5; D is undetermined. This CDR3 has 17 residues. From germline, CDR1 is MDHEN and CDR2 SYDVKM. V was pared by 7 bases and J by 5 bases, with 24 bases between. The CDR3 loop reads CASNTVLRRIKDQPQHF. The CDR3 nucleotides read TGTGCCAGCAATACCGTCCTAAGGAGGATAAAAGATCAGCCCCAGCATTTT.

This clonotype was seen more than once but under ten times. The rearrangement joins TRBV6-5 to TRBJ1-2; TRBD1 is a possible D gene (6 bases). CDR3 length equals 13 residues. V was cut by 5 bases and J by 8 bases, with 15 bases left in between. CDR1 and CDR2 (germline): MNHEY, SVGAGI. The CDR3 spells CASSQTQGSGYTF. CDR3 nucleotide sequence: TGTGCCAGCAGTCAGACTCAGGGGAGCGGCTACACCTTC.

Notes on this clonotype: A much larger clone lies one base from this, so it may be a read error. The chain is built from TRBV6-5 and TRBJ1-1, with D possibly matching TRBD1 (5 bases). The CDR3 covers 13 residues. The germline V gene has CDR1 MNHEY and CDR2 SVGAGI. The V gene lost 8 bases and the J gene lost 7 bases, with 17 bases spanning the gap. The DNA of the CDR3 is TGTGCCAGCTCCCCCACTCCCCAGGGTGAAGCTTTCTTT. Amino acid sequence: CASSPTPQGEAFF.

The CDR3 sequence: CASSGGPGAFF. The CDR3 DNA reads TGTGCCAGCAGCGGGGGCCCAGGAGCTTTCTTT. The gene calls are TRBV7-9 and TRBJ1-1; tentatively, D is TRBD1 (6 bases). Germline V lookup: CDR1 SEHNR, CDR2 FQNEAQ (reference sequence). Trimming cost V 5 bases and J 10 bases, with 11 bases left between them. This CDR3 has 11 residues.

J is TRBJ1-2 and V is TRBV9; TRBD1 matches 7 bases. This CDR3 contains 14 residues. CDR1 and CDR2 (germline): SGDLS, YYNGEE. The J segment lost 3 bases and the V segment lost 5 bases, leaving 7 bases of the junction unmatched. The CDR3 DNA is TGTGCCAGCAGACAACAGGGGACGGACTATGGCTACACCTTC. This translates into CASRQQGTDYGYTF. The full variable domain, completed using reference TRBV9 and TRBJ1-2, is DSGVTQTPKHLITATGQRVTLRCSPRSGDLSVYWYQQSLDQGLQFLIQYYNGEERAKGNILERFSAQQFPDLHSELNLSSLELGDSALYFCASRQQGTDYGYTFGSGTRLTVV.

In its sample, this clonotype was seen many times. This chain joins TRBV6-1 and TRBJ1-5, with TRBD1 as a possible D gene (5 bases). The ends were cut back, 3 bases at V and 3 bases at J, with 9 bases in the middle. Germline CDR1 MNHNS, CDR2 SASEGT. The CDR3 sequence is 14 residues long. Here the CDR3 reads CASSEGGNNQPQHF. The CDR3 DNA reads TGTGCCAGCAGTGAGGGGGGGAACAATCAGCCCCAGCATTTT.

This clonotype was recorded a few times. A read error is possible here, since a much larger clone lies one base away. The chain recombines TRBV29-1 with TRBJ1-2; a weak D match, TRBD1 (6 bases). The CDR3 loop spans 14 amino acids. Between the trimmed V and J ends, which lost 4 bases and 4 bases, there was a span of 16 bases. Germline values: CDR1 SQVTM, CDR2 ANQGSEA. The CDR3: CSVARGGGSYGYTF. Written as DNA, the CDR3 is TGCAGCGTTGCCCGGGGGGGGGGCTCCTATGGCTACACCTTC.